The rows below give T cell receptor beta chains drawn from one sample of a study of T cells in Graves' hyperthyroidism and ophthalmopathy. One entry per CDR3 protein results from TCRdb running MiXCR on the multiplex PCR reads. The sample holds about 400,000 distinct CDR3 sequences, more than 13% seen once. Input material: blood. The source is a woman younger than 45 with Graves' hyperthyroidism. Each CDR3 is given with its conserved first and last residue. A D gene is named only where the DNA matches it firmly. Some rows have no size entry. The others give once, few or many, or a class for an expanded clone.

d_call,j_call,v_call,clone_size,cdr3_nt,cdr3_aa
TRBD2,TRBJ2-7,TRBV3-1,many,TGTGCCAGCAGCCAGCGACCTAGCGGGAGTTACGAGCAGTACTTC,CASSQRPSGSYEQYF
-,TRBJ2-7,TRBV27,-,TGTGCCAGCAGTTTCCATTCCTGGGACAAGCTGTACCACTACGAGCAGTACTTC,CASSFHSWDKLYHYEQYF
TRBD1,TRBJ2-2,TRBV18,many,TGTGCCAGCTCACCTTACCTGGACAGGGGGCAACCCGGGGAGCTGTTTTTT,CASSPYLDRGQPGELFF
-,TRBJ2-7,TRBV6-5,many,TGTGCCAGCAGTTACCGGGTCGACAGAGCCTACGAGCAGTACTTC,CASSYRVDRAYEQYF
-,TRBJ1-5,TRBV2,-,TGTGCCAGCAGTGATCGGGGGAGCAATCAGCCCCAGCATTTT,CASSDRGSNQPQHF
TRBD1,TRBJ1-6,TRBV25-1,-,TGTGCCAGCAGTGGACAGGGGGGTAGTAATTCACCCCTCCACTTT,CASSGQGGSNSPLHF
TRBD2,TRBJ2-2,TRBV6-1,few,TGTGCCAGCAGATCAAGCGGGATCAACGGGGAGCTGTTTTTT,CASRSSGINGELFF
TRBD2,TRBJ2-2,TRBV12-3/TRBV12-4,many,TGTGCCAGCAGGCCGGGACTAGCGGTGGGGGGTGGAGCCGGGGAGCTGTTTTTT,CASRPGLAVGGGAGELFF
-,TRBJ2-2,TRBV10-2,few,TGCGCCAGCAGTGAGAGAGCCGGGGAGCTGTTTTTT,CASSERAGELFF
TRBD2,TRBJ2-7,TRBV6-5,-,TGTGCCAGCAGTTACTCGACCGACCCAACAGCGGGAGGGCCAGGCGAGCAGTACTTC,CASSYSTDPTAGGPGEQYF
-,TRBJ2-2,TRBV30,many,TGTGCCACCCGGGACGGGACGAACACCGGGGAGCTGTTTTTT,CATRDGTNTGELFF
-,TRBJ1-2,TRBV6-1,many,TGTGCCAGACCGGACAGACGGGACGGCTACACCTTC,CARPDRRDGYTF
-,TRBJ2-2,TRBV15,-,TGTGCCACCAGCAGAGGAGGCAGGGCGAACACCGGGGAGCTGTTTTTT,CATSRGGRANTGELFF
-,TRBJ1-1,TRBV12-3/TRBV12-4,many,TGTGCCAGCAGTTTTTTTGGCCCCACTGAAGCTTTCTTT,CASSFFGPTEAFF
TRBD1,TRBJ2-3,TRBV27,many,TGTGCCAGTGGACAGGGGTGGGATACGCAGTATTTT,CASGQGWDTQYF
-,TRBJ1-6,TRBV4-1,few,TGCGCCAGCAGCCAAGATCGGACAGAATTCACTTCACCCCTCCACTTT,CASSQDRTEFTSPLHF
TRBD1,TRBJ1-4,TRBV5-4,-,TGTGCCAGCAGCAACGAAGGGACAGATAATGAAAAACTGTTTTTT,CASSNEGTDNEKLFF
TRBD2,TRBJ2-7,TRBV7-2,-,TGTGCCAGCAGCCTAGCGGGGCGCCCGAGGGCTACCTACGAGCAGTACTTC,CASSLAGRPRATYEQYF
-,TRBJ2-2,TRBV28,many,TGTGCCAGCAGTTTAACAGAGAACACCGGGGAGCTGTTTTTT,CASSLTENTGELFF
-,TRBJ2-1,TRBV29-1,many,TGCAGCGTTGAAGCCCGCTACAATGAGCAGTTCTTC,CSVEARYNEQFF
-,TRBJ2-3,TRBV20-1,many,TGCAGTGCAGACACAGGGGGGGGGAGCACAGATACGCAGTATTTT,CSADTGGGSTDTQYF
-,TRBJ1-4,TRBV6-1,many,TGTGCCAGCAGTGAAGCGGGGACACCGAGAGGTGAAAAACTGTTTTTT,CASSEAGTPRGEKLFF
-,TRBJ2-7,TRBV10-1,many,TGCGCCAGCAGCGAGCGGCACAGAGCCTACGAGCAGTACTTC,CASSERHRAYEQYF
-,TRBJ2-7,TRBV6-2/TRBV6-3,few,TGTGCCAGCAGAGAGTCAGCGGCCCACGAGCAGTACTTC,CASRESAAHEQYF
-,TRBJ2-7,TRBV20-1,few,TGCAGTGCTCGCGGACAGACTTCCTACGAGCAGTACTTC,CSARGQTSYEQYF
-,TRBJ2-2,TRBV11-2,many,TGTGCCATCCACACCGGGGAGCTGTTTTTT,CAIHTGELFF
-,TRBJ2-7,TRBV12-3/TRBV12-4,once,TGTGCCAGCAGTTTATCTGTGGCAGGGGACCACGAGCAGTACTTC,CASSLSVAGDHEQYF
-,TRBJ1-2,TRBV5-1,-,TGCGCCAGCAGCACGGGTCTGGAGGGCTACACCTTC,CASSTGLEGYTF
-,TRBJ2-1,TRBV28,many,TGTGCCAGCAGCCCCATTAGAGGAAATGAGCAGTTCTTC,CASSPIRGNEQFF
TRBD1,TRBJ2-7,TRBV5-5,few,TGTGCCAGCAGCCCTCCCGGGGACAGATCAATAACTGAGCAGTACTTC,CASSPPGDRSITEQYF
-,TRBJ2-2,TRBV3-1,many,TGTGCCAGCAGCCAAACCCGATACGCCGCTCGGGCCGGGGAGCTGTTTTTT,CASSQTRYAARAGELFF
-,TRBJ2-3,TRBV11-3,many,TGTGCCAGCAGCTTAGGATTACGACACGGTGACACAGATACGCAGTATTTT,CASSLGLRHGDTDTQYF